This T cell receptor beta chain derives from a study of blood T cell repertoires in COVID-19. Study overall: Samples representing acute and convalescent COVID-19 were sourced from the United States, Italy and Spain.

TCRdb's table, derived via immunoSEQ multiplex PCR, lists solely in-frame clones and lacks some. This sample yields 250,000 or so clones, of which roughly 88% are seen a single time; more than 1.2% belongs to the top ten. The V gene's germline CDR1 is MNHEY and CDR2 SVGAGI. The CDR3 covers 13 residues. Trimming removed 6 bases from V and 4 bases from J; junction bases left unmatched: 4. This receptor was taken from a man at least 80 years old with acute or convalescent COVID-19. V gene TRBV6-5 combines with J gene TRBJ1-2, with TRBD1 matching 8 bases. Sequencing was carried out using peripheral blood. CDR3 sequence: CASRDRDLYGYTF. CDR3 coding DNA: TGTGCCAGCAGGGACAGGGACCTCTATGGCTACACCTTC.